Listed here are 2 T cell receptor beta chains from one sample, sequenced in a study of blood T cell repertoires in COVID-19. TCRdb's copy holds only in-frame clones and misses some; the assay was immunoSEQ multiplex PCR. Seen here are some 180,000 clones, roughly 85% observed once, and the top ten hold under 8%. Sequenced sample: PBMCs or T cells enriched from blood (not recorded which). The receptors were gathered from a man aged 40-49 years who had recovered from COVID-19.

J is TRBJ2-1 and V is TRBV6-4; tentatively, D is TRBD1 (6 bases). Trimming pared 10 bases from V and 6 bases from J, leaving 25 bases between. The V gene's germline CDR1 is MRHNA and CDR2 SNTAGT. The CDR3 extends over 16 amino acids. Written as DNA, the CDR3 is TGTGCCACCTCTATCGACCCCGTGGGGGCTCTCAATGAGCAGTTCTTC. Its protein is CATSIDPVGALNEQFF.

The rearrangement joins TRBV30 to TRBJ1-1; D is unclear. This CDR3 spans 13 amino acids. Per germline, CDR1 GTSNPN and CDR2 SVGIG (reference sequence). Between the trimmed V and J ends, which lost 4 bases and 0 bases, there was a span of 9 bases. The CDR3 region has the DNA TGTGCCTGGACAGGCGACATGAACACTGAAGCTTTCTTT. Translation: CAWTGDMNTEAFF.